This T cell receptor (beta chain) was obtained from a study of blood T cell repertoires in COVID-19. The data were produced by immunoSEQ multiplex PCR, yet TCRdb's version contains in-frame clones alone and is incomplete. Altogether some 43,000 clones are present, about 91% being singletons, with the ten largest covering over 15%. The receptor's source is a man aged 55 to 70 with active COVID-19. The sample taken for sequencing was peripheral blood.

The CDR3 spells CASSELTEEAFF. CDR3 nucleotide sequence: TGTGCCAGCAGTGAATTGACAGAAGAAGCTTTCTTT. This chain connects TRBV6-1 to TRBJ1-1; maybe TRBD1 (5 bases). Trimming stripped 2 bases from V and 8 bases from J, with 9 bases between. There are 12 residues in the CDR3. In germline, CDR1 is MNHNS, CDR2 SASEGT.